These 23 T cell receptor beta chains were all obtained from the same sample, sequenced in a study of cytotoxic CD8 clonotypes in ibrutinib-treated CLL. The method was immunoSEQ multiplex PCR; TCRdb's version includes in-frame clones alone and lacks a portion of them. The profile shows about 50,000 clones, about 57% of them singletons. This specimen consisted of PBMCs, obtained after 24 months of ibrutinib treatment. These receptors were obtained from a human donor with chronic lymphocytic leukemia.

This clone has just one count. The CDR3 nucleotides are TGCGCCAGCAGCGGGGGACAGTCGCCGGGTAATGAGCAGTTCTTC. This codes for CASSGGQSPGNEQFF. This chain links TRBV5-1 with TRBJ2-1; TRBD1 matches at 7 bases. The J segment lost 7 bases and the V segment lost 4 bases, leaving 11 bases of the junction unmatched. There are 15 residues in the CDR3. The germline CDR1 and CDR2 sequences are SGHRS and YFSETQ.

The J gene is TRBJ1-2, the V gene TRBV27, with TRBD1 matching 10 bases. V shed 6 bases and J 6 bases; nucleotides not matched to a gene: 7. Looked up from germline, CDR1 is MNHEY and CDR2 is SMNVEV (reference sequence). This CDR3 spans 14 amino acids. CDR3 in DNA: TGTGCCAGCAGCACCGGGACAGGGGAGAATGGCTACACCTTC. It is translated as CASSTGTGENGYTF.

The chain uses TRBV10-3 and TRBJ1-1, with 10 nucleotides matching TRBD1. Trimming took 5 bases from V and 1 from J; bases not matched to a gene: 10. Germline lookup yields CDR1 ENHRY and CDR2 SYGVKD. The CDR3 length is 17 residues. The CDR3 DNA reads TGTGCCATCAGTCCGGGACAGGGGCTTAGTCGGAACACTGAAGCTTTCTTT. This sequence encodes CAISPGQGLSRNTEAFF.

A single count supports this clone. The chain joins TRBV14 to TRBJ2-7; D gene unclear. Trimming cost V 1 base and J 3 bases, with 19 bases left between them. This CDR3 spans 17 amino acids. Germline lookup yields CDR1 SGHDN and CDR2 FVKESK. The CDR3 nucleotides are TGTGCCAGCAGCCAAGTGCCCCCAAGCAGATTCGACTACGAGCAGTACTTC. This encodes CASSQVPPSRFDYEQYF.

V is TRBV19 and J is TRBJ2-2, with 7 bases identical to TRBD1. Per the germline V gene, CDR1 is LNHDA and CDR2 is SQIVND (reference sequence). V shed 6 bases, J shed 7 bases, and the junction held 8 bases outside the gene matches. The CDR3 runs to 14 residues. This chain's CDR3 is CASSQTGIDGELFF. In DNA, the CDR3 is TGTGCCAGTAGCCAGACAGGGATTGACGGGGAGCTGTTTTTT.

This clone was found once. The chain employs TRBV29-1 and TRBJ1-5; tentatively, D is TRBD1 (5 bases). Germline lookup yields CDR1 SQVTM and CDR2 ANQGSEA. The germline V and J ends were trimmed by 4 bases and 7 bases, with 11 bases remaining between them. CDR3 length: 12 residues. The CDR3 DNA follows: TGCAGCGTTGTTTGGCAGGGACAGCCCCAGCATTTT. This sequence encodes CSVVWQGQPQHF.

The chain couples TRBV2 to TRBJ1-1, with 7 bases identical to TRBD1. Trimming removed 6 bases from V and 2 bases from J; junction bases left unmatched: 3. The CDR3 loop spans 13 amino acids. CDR1 is SNHLY and CDR2 is FYNNEI in the germline V gene. The DNA for the CDR3 is TGTGCCAGCAGGGGACAGTTTAACACTGAAGCTTTCTTT. Translated, it gives CASRGQFNTEAFF.

This clone was counted between two and nine times. The CDR3 reads CASSVTNTGELFF. In DNA form, the CDR3 reads TGTGCCAGCAGTGTTACAAACACCGGGGAGCTGTTTTTT. The chain joins TRBV6-4 to TRBJ2-2, with D hard to call. The CDR3 loop spans 13 amino acids. Germline V gives CDR1 MRHNA, CDR2 SNTAGT. The V end lost 4 bases, the J end lost 2 bases, and 5 bases lay between the germline ends.

This chain connects TRBV5-1 to TRBJ2-3; D not resolved. Trimming cost V 6 bases and J 4 bases, with 15 bases left between them. Germline V gives CDR1 SGHRS, CDR2 YFSETQ. The CDR3 consists of 14 residues. Written as DNA, the CDR3 is TGCGCCAGCAAGGGTAGGGCAGAGGCAGATACGCAGTATTTT. Encoded protein: CASKGRAEADTQYF. Supplemented by reference TRBV5-1 and TRBJ2-3, the full variable domain reads KAGVTQTPRYLIKTRGQQVTLSCSPISGHRSVSWYQQTPGQGLQFLFEYFSETQRNKGNFPGRFSGRQFSNSRSEMNVSTLELGDSALYLCASKGRAEADTQYFGPGTRLTVL.

This clone was counted a single time. The V and J genes are TRBV2 and TRBJ2-7; tentative D call: TRBD2 (6 bases). Trimming took off 8 bases at V and 3 bases at J, with 17 bases between the two ends. The CDR3 loop spans 14 amino acids. Looked up from germline, CDR1 is SNHLY and CDR2 is FYNNEI. The CDR3 bases are TGTGCCAGCCCCACTCATCGGGGGAGCTACGAGCAGTACTTC. Residues: CASPTHRGSYEQYF.

This chain links TRBV5-1 with TRBJ2-1, with 9 bases matching TRBD1. Germline CDR1 reads SGHRS; CDR2 reads YFSETQ. Germline trimming cut 4 bases from V and 7 bases from J; bases unmatched to any gene: 15. The CDR3 spans 17 residues. The CDR3 region is CASSPRSSGTGNNEQFF. The CDR3 DNA reads as TGCGCCAGCAGCCCCAGGTCCTCCGGGACAGGGAATAATGAGCAGTTCTTC. Full variable domain (outside the CDR3, taken from reference TRBV5-1 and TRBJ2-1): KAGVTQTPRYLIKTRGQQVTLSCSPISGHRSVSWYQQTPGQGLQFLFEYFSETQRNKGNFPGRFSGRQFSNSRSEMNVSTLELGDSALYLCASSPRSSGTGNNEQFFGPGTRLTVL.

The gene calls are TRBV19 and TRBJ1-6; 8 nucleotides match TRBD1. The V and J ends lost 7 bases and 7 bases, in that order; junction bases with no gene match: 6. CDR1 is LNHDA, CDR2 SQIVND, per germline (reference sequence). This CDR3 has 14 amino acids. CDR3 residues: CASTQRQGNSPLHF. CDR3 sequence (DNA): TGTGCCAGTACCCAACGACAGGGGAATTCACCCCTCCACTTT. Full variable domain (missing parts from reference TRBV19 and TRBJ1-6): DGGITQSPKYLFRKEGQNVTLSCEQNLNHDAMYWYRQDPGQGLRLIYYSQIVNDFQKGDIAEGYSVSREKKESFPLTVTSAQKNPTAFYLCASTQRQGNSPLHFGNGTRLTVT.

This clone has just one count. The rearrangement links TRBV6-1 to TRBJ2-5, with 8 positions matching TRBD1. CDR3 length: 16 amino acids. Trimming removed 2 bases from V and 5 bases from J; junction bases left unmatched: 10. Germline values: CDR1 MNHNS, CDR2 SASEGT. This CDR3 is CASSENLGDRSETQYF. The CDR3 DNA sequence: TGTGCCAGCAGTGAAAACCTAGGGGACAGGAGCGAGACCCAGTACTTC.

V is TRBV25-1 and J is TRBJ2-7; D may match TRBD1 or TRBD2 (6 bases each). Germline-derived CDR1 and CDR2 are MGHDK and SYGVNS. V was cut by 5 bases and J by 5 bases, with 16 bases left in between. The CDR3 is made up of 14 amino acids. The CDR3: CASSPRGGPNEQYF. CDR3 nucleotides: TGTGCCAGCAGTCCCCGAGGGGGGCCCAACGAGCAGTACTTC.

In DNA, the CDR3 is TGTGCCAGTAGTCCGAGAATGGGGACCCAGTACTTC. Its protein product is CASSPRMGTQYF. The chain employs TRBV19 and TRBJ2-5; D ambiguous. Trimming shortened V by 5 bases and J by 7 bases, and 11 bases separated the two germline ends. The CDR3 is 12 residues long. Germline V gene lookup returns CDR1 LNHDA and CDR2 SQIVND (reference sequence).

This clone was detected a few times. The V call is TRBV7-9, the J call TRBJ2-7, with no clear D. V lost 5 bases and J lost 6, with 14 bases in between. Per germline, CDR1 SEHNR and CDR2 FQNEAQ (reference sequence). CDR3 length equals 13 residues. CDR3 DNA sequence: TGTGCCAGCAGCCCCCGCCGCGCCCCCGAGCAGTACTTC. It translates to CASSPRRAPEQYF.

The rearrangement joins TRBV6-5 to TRBJ2-2, with TRBD1 as a possible D gene (6 bases). CDR1 is MNHEY, CDR2 SVGAGI, per germline. This CDR3 spans 13 amino acids. Trimming took 0 bases from V and 7 from J, leaving 6 bases between them. This chain's CDR3 is CASSYSGGGELFF. The DNA for the CDR3 is TGTGCCAGCAGTTACTCAGGGGGCGGGGAGCTGTTTTTT.

CDR3 sequence (DNA): TGCGCCAGCAGCTTGGATAGCGGCTATAGCACAGATACGCAGTATTTT. Amino acids: CASSLDSGYSTDTQYF. The chain uses TRBV5-1 and TRBJ2-3, with D perhaps TRBD2 (6 bases). The ends were cut back, 0 bases at V and 0 bases at J, with 11 bases in the middle. The germline gives CDR1 SGHRS, CDR2 YFSETQ. CDR3 length equals 16 residues. The variable domain in full, completed from reference TRBV5-1 and TRBJ2-3, reads KAGVTQTPRYLIKTRGQQVTLSCSPISGHRSVSWYQQTPGQGLQFLFEYFSETQRNKGNFPGRFSGRQFSNSRSEMNVSTLELGDSALYLCASSLDSGYSTDTQYFGPGTRLTVL.

Only a few counts were recorded for this clone. This rearrangement joins TRBV10-3 to TRBJ2-7; D possibly corresponds to TRBD2 (6 bases). Germline V gives CDR1 ENHRY, CDR2 SYGVKD. The CDR3 length is 13 residues. The ends were cut back, 5 bases at V and 0 bases at J, with 8 bases in the middle. CDR3 residues: CAISQGLSYEQYF. The CDR3 nucleotides are TGTGCCATCAGTCAGGGACTCTCCTACGAGCAGTACTTC.

DNA of the CDR3: TGTGCCAGCACCACCGGGACAGGGGCCGAAAAACTGTTTTTT. It yields the protein CASTTGTGAEKLFF. V usage is TRBV28 and J usage is TRBJ1-4; TRBD1 agrees at 10 bases. V was pared by 7 bases and J by 8 bases, with 7 bases of the junction left unmatched. Germline assignment: CDR1 MDHEN and CDR2 SYDVKM. The CDR3 has 14 residues.

This clone has only a few counts. The chain links TRBV19 to TRBJ1-6, with 8 positions matching TRBD1. The junction had 9 bases not matched to a gene; V was cut back by 7 bases and J by 10 bases. The CDR3 has 14 residues. CDR1 LNHDA and CDR2 SQIVND come from the germline V gene (reference sequence). CDR3 amino acids: CASIDRGGQSPLHF. The CDR3 bases are TGTGCCAGTATCGACAGGGGTGGACAATCACCCCTCCACTTT.

The V and J genes are TRBV5-1 and TRBJ1-5; 7 nucleotides agree with TRBD1. After removal of 4 bases from V and 5 bases from J, the junction contained 3 bases not matched to a gene. This CDR3 has 13 residues. CDR1 is SGHRS and CDR2 is YFSETQ in the germline V gene. The CDR3, as DNA: TGCGCCAGCAGCCCCGACAGGGATCAGCCCCAGCATTTT. This codes for CASSPDRDQPQHF.

The rearrangement uses TRBV27 and TRBJ2-5, with 10 nucleotides matching TRBD2. This CDR3 has 17 residues. Germline V CDR1 and CDR2: MNHEY, SMNVEV (reference sequence). The J segment lost 1 base and the V segment lost 2 bases, leaving 7 bases of the junction unmatched. The CDR3 region is CASSLGGSGGPQETQYF. CDR3 nucleotide sequence: TGTGCCAGCAGTTTAGGGGGTAGCGGGGGGCCCCAAGAGACCCAGTACTTC.